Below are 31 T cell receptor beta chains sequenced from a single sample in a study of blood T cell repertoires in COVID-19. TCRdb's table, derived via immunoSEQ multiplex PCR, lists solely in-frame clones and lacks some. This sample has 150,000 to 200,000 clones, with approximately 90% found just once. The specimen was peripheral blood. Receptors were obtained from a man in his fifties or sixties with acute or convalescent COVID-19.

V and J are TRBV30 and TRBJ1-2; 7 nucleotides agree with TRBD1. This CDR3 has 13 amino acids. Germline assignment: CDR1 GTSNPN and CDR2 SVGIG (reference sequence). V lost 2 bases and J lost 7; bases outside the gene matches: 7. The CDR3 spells CAWSLTGFLGYTF. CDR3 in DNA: TGTGCCTGGAGTCTGACAGGGTTTCTTGGCTACACCTTC.

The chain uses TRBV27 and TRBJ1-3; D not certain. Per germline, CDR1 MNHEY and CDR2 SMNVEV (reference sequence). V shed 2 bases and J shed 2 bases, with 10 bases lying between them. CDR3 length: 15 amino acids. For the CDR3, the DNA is TGTGCCAGCAGTTTAGGCTCATACCCTGGAAACACCATATATTTT. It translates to CASSLGSYPGNTIYF.

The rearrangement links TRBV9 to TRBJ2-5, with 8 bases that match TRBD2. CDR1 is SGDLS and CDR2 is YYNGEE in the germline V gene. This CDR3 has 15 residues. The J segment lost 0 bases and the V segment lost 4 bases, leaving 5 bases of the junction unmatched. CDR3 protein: CASSIKRGHQETQYF. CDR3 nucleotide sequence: TGTGCCAGCAGCATCAAGCGGGGGCACCAAGAGACCCAGTACTTC.

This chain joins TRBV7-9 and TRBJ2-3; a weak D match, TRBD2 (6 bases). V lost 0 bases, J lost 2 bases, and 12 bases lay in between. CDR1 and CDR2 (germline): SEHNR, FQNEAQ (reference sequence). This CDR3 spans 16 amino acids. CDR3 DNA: TGTGCCAGCAGCTTAGCGCGGGACTCTTACACAGATACGCAGTATTTT. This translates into CASSLARDSYTDTQYF.

The CDR3 reads CASSRRGLRGNQPQHF. DNA for the CDR3: TGTGCCAGTAGCCGCAGGGGGCTTAGGGGCAATCAGCCCCAGCATTTT. The J gene is TRBJ1-5, the V gene TRBV19; TRBD1 matches 8 bases. V lost 6 bases and J lost 2; bases outside the gene matches: 9. CDR1 LNHDA and CDR2 SQIVND come from the germline V gene (reference sequence). There are 16 residues in the CDR3.

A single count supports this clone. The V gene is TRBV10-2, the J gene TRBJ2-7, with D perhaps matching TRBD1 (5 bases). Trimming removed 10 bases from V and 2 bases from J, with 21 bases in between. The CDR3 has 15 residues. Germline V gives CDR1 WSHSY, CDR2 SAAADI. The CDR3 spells CATKIPGSSPYEQYV. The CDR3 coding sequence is TGCGCCACTAAGATACCAGGGTCTTCCCCCTACGAGCAGTACGTC.

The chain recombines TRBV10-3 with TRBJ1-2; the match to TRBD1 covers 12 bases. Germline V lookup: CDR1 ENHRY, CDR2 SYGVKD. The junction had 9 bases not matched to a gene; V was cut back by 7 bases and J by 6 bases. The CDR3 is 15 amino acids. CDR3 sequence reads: CAITAGTGGGNGYTF. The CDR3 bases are TGTGCCATCACCGCCGGGACAGGGGGCGGAAATGGCTACACCTTC.

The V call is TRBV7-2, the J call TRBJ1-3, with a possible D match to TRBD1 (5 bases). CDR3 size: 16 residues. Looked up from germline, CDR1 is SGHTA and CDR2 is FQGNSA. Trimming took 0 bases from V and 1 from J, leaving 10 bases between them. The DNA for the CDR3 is TGTGCCAGCAGCTTAGCCGGCAGGGTATCTGGAAACACCATATATTTT. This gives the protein CASSLAGRVSGNTIYF.

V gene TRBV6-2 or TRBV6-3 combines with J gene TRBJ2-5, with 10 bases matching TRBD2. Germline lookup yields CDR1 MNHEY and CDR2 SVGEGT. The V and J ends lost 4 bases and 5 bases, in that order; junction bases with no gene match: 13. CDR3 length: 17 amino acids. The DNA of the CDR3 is TGTGCCAGCAGTTGGCGGCTAGCGGGGGTAGGACACGAGACCCAGTACTTC. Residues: CASSWRLAGVGHETQYF.

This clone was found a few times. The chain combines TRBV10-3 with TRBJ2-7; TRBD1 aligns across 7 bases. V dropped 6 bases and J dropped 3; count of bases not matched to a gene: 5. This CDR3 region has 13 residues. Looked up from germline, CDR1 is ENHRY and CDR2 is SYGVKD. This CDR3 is CAISGTVLYEQYF. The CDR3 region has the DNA TGTGCCATCAGCGGGACAGTTCTCTACGAGCAGTACTTC.

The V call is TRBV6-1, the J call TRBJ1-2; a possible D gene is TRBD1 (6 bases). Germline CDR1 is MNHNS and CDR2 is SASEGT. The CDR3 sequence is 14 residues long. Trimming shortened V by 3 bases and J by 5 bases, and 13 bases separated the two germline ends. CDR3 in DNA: TGTGCCAGCAGTGATGGGGGCGCGATGTATGGCTACACCTTC. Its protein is CASSDGGAMYGYTF.

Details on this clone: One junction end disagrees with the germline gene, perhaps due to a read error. The CDR3 reads CASTERWDRGFSYEQYF. The CDR3 region has the DNA TGTGCCAGCACTGAACGTTGGGACAGGGGGTTCTCCTACGAGCAGTACTTC. This chain uses TRBV2 with TRBJ2-7; 11 positions match TRBD1. This CDR3 contains 17 residues. CDR1 is SNHLY and CDR2 is FYNNEI in the germline V gene.

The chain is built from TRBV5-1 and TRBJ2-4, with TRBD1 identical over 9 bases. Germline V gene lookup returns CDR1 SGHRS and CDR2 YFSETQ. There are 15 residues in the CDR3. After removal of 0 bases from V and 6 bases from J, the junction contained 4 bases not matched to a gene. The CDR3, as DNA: TGCGCCAGCAGCTTGGTGCTGGACAGGGGAAACATTCAGTACTTC. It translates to CASSLVLDRGNIQYF.

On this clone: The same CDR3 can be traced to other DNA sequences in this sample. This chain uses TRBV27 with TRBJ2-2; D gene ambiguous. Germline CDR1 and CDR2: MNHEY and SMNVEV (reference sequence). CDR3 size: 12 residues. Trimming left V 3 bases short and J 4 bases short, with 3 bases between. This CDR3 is CASSFLTGELFF. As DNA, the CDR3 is TGTGCCAGCAGTTTCCTCACCGGGGAGCTGTTTTTT.

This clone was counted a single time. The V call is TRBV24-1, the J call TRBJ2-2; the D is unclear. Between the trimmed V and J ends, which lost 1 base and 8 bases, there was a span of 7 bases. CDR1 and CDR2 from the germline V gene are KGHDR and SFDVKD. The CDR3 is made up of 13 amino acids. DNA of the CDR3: TGTGCCACCAGTGATTTCCCCCATGGGGAGCTGTTTTTT. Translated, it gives CATSDFPHGELFF.

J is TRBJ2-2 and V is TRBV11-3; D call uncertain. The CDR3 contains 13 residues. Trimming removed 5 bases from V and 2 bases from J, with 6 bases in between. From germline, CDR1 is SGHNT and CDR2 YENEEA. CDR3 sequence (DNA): TGTGCCAGCAGCCCAACTAACACCGGGGAGCTGTTTTTT. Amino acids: CASSPTNTGELFF.

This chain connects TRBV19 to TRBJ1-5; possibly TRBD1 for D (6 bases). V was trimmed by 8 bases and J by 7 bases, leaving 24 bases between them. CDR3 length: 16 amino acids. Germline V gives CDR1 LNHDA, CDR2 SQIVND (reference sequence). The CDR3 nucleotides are TGTGCCAGTCAGGCAGTACAGGGCGTTTTTGGGCAGCCCCAGCATTTT. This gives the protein CASQAVQGVFGQPQHF. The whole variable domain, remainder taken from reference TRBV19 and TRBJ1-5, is DGGITQSPKYLFRKEGQNVTLSCEQNLNHDAMYWYRQDPGQGLRLIYYSQIVNDFQKGDIAEGYSVSREKKESFPLTVTSAQKNPTAFYLCASQAVQGVFGQPQHFGDGTRLSIL.

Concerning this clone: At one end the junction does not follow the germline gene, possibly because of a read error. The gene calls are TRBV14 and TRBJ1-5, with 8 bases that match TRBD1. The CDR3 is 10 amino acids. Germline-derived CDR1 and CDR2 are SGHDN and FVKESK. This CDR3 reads CASSPDRAVF. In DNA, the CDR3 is TGTGCCAGCAGCCCGGACAGGGCTGTTTTT.

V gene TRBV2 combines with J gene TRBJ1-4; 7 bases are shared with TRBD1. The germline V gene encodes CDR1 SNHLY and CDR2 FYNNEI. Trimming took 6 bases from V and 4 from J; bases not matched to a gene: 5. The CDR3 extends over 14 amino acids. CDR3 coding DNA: TGTGCCAGCAGGATGGACAGGCTTAATGAAAAACTGTTTTTT. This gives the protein CASRMDRLNEKLFF.

CDR3 DNA sequence: TGTGCCTGGAGTGTTTTGGGGGTACCGGGACACGGTGGCTACACCTTC. Translating it yields CAWSVLGVPGHGGYTF. The chain carries TRBV30 and TRBJ1-2; D possibly corresponds to TRBD1 (6 bases). This CDR3 is built from 16 residues. V was pared by 0 bases and J by 7 bases, with 21 bases between. Per germline, CDR1 GTSNPN and CDR2 SVGIG (reference sequence). Complete variable domain (other parts from reference TRBV30 and TRBJ1-2): SQTIHQWPATLVQPVGSPLSLECTVEGTSNPNLYWYRQAAGRGLQLLFYSVGIGQISSEVPQNLSASRPQDRQFILSSKKLLLSDSGFYLCAWSVLGVPGHGGYTFGSGTRLTVV.

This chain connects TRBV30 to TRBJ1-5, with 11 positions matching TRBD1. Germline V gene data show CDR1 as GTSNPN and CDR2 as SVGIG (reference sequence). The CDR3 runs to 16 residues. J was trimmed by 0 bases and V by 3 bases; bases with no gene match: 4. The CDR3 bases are TGTGCCTGGAGCGGGACAGGGGGTTCTAGCAATCAGCCCCAGCATTTT. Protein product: CAWSGTGGSSNQPQHF.

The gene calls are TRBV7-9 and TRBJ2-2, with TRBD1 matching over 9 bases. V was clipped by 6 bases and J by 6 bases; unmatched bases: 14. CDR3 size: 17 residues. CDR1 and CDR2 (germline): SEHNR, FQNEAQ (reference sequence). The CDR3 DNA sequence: TGTGCCAGCAGTTTTCCCGGGACAGGGAGTTATGCCGGGGAGCTGTTTTTT. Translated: CASSFPGTGSYAGELFF. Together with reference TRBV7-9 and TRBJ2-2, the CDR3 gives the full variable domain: DTGVSQNPRHKITKRGQNVTFRCDPISEHNRLYWYRQTLGQGPEFLTYFQNEAQLEKSRLLSDRFSAERPKGSFSTLEIQRTEQGDSAMYLCASSFPGTGSYAGELFFGEGSRLTVL.

DNA for the CDR3: TGTGCCAGCAGTTTGCTGCGGGGGAGGGTCGAGACCCAGTACTTC. Protein product: CASSLLRGRVETQYF. The chain uses TRBV28 and TRBJ2-5; TRBD2 matches at 7 bases. CDR3 size: 15 residues. Germline-derived CDR1 and CDR2 are MDHEN and SYDVKM. V trimming: 3 bases; J trimming: 5 bases; junction bases outside the gene matches: 9. The variable domain in full, with the rest retrieved from reference TRBV28 and TRBJ2-5, is DVKVTQSSRYLVKRTGEKVFLECVQDMDHENMFWYRQDPGLGLRLIYFSYDVKMKEKGDIPEGYSVSREKKERFSLILESASTNQTSMYLCASSLLRGRVETQYFGPGTRLLVL.

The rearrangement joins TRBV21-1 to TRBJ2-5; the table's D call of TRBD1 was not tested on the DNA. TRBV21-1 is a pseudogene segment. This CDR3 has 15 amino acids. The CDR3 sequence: CASSKVGTGDKTQYF. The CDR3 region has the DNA TGTGCCAGCAGCAAAGTTGGGACAGGGGACAAGACCCAGTACTTC.

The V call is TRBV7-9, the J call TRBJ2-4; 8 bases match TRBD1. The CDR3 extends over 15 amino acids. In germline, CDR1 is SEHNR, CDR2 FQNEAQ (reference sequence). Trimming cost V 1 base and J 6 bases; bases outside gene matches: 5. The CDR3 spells CASSLGTGPPNIQYF. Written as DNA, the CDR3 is TGTGCCAGCAGCTTAGGGACAGGGCCCCCAAACATTCAGTACTTC.

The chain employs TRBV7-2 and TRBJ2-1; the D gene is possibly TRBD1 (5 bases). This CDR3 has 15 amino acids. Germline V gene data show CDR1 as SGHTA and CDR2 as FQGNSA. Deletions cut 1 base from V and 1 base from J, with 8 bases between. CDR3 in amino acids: CASSLEQASYNEQFF. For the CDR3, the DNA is TGTGCCAGCAGCTTAGAACAGGCGTCCTACAATGAGCAGTTCTTC.

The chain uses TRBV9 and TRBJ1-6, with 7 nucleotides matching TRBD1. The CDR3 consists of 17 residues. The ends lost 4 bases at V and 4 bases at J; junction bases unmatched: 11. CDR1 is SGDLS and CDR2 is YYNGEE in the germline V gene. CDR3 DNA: TGTGCCAGCAGCCCCTCTCCGGGACAGCTTTATAATTCACCCCTCCACTTT. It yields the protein CASSPSPGQLYNSPLHF. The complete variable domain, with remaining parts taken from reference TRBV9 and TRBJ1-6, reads DSGVTQTPKHLITATGQRVTLRCSPRSGDLSVYWYQQSLDQGLQFLIQYYNGEERAKGNILERFSAQQFPDLHSELNLSSLELGDSALYFCASSPSPGQLYNSPLHFGNGTRLTVT.

CDR3 in amino acids: CASSFPGQVMVRNTIYF. CDR3 in DNA: TGTGCCAGCAGCTTTCCGGGACAGGTGATGGTTCGAAACACCATATATTTT. The V and J genes are TRBV7-2 and TRBJ1-3; TRBD1 matches at 8 bases. The CDR3 has 17 residues. The germline V gene encodes CDR1 SGHTA and CDR2 FQGNSA. With 3 bases clipped from V and 5 bases from J, the junction kept 12 bases outside the gene matches.

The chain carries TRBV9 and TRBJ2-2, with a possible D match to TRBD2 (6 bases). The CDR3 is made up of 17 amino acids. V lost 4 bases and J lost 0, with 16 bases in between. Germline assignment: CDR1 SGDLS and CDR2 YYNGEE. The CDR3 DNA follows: TGTGCCAGCAGCTCCGGACTAAGAGGAACGAACACCGGGGAGCTGTTTTTT. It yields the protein CASSSGLRGTNTGELFF.

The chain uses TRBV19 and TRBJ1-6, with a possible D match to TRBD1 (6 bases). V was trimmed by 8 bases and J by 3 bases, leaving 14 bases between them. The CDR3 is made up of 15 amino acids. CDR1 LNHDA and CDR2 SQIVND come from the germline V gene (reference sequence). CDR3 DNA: TGTGCCAGTCAGGACAGCGCGATCTATAATTCACCCCTCCACTTT. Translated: CASQDSAIYNSPLHF.

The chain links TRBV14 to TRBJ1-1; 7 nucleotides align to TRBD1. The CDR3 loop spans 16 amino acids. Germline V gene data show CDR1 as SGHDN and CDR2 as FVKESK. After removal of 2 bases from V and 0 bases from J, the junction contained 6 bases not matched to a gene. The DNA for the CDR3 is TGTGCCAGCAGCCAAAGAGTAGGGACAGTGAACACTGAAGCTTTCTTT. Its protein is CASSQRVGTVNTEAFF.